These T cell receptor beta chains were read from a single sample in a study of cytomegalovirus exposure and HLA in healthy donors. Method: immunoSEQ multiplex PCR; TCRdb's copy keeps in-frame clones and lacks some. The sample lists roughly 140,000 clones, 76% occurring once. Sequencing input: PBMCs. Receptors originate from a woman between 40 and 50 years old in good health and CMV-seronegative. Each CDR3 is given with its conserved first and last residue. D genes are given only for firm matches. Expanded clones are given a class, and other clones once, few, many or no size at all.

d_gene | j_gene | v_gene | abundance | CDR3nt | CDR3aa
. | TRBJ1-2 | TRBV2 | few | TGTGCCAGCAGTGAAGCTAGGAGTTTTGGGTATGGCTACACCTTC | CASSEARSFGYGYTF
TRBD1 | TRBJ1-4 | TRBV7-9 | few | TGTGCCAGCAGCTCCGGGACAGGGCAGGAAAAACTGTTTTTT | CASSSGTGQEKLFF
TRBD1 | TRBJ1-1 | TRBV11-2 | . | TGTGCCAGCAGCCTCCGACAGGGTGCGGATACTGAAGCTTTCTTT | CASSLRQGADTEAFF
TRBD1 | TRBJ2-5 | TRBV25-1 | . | TGTGCCAGCAGTGAATTCCGGACAGGGGGAATAGAGACCCAGTACTTC | CASSEFRTGGIETQYF
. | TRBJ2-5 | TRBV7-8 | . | TGTGCCAGCAGCCGAACCACAGGGTACCAAGAGACCCAGTACTTC | CASSRTTGYQETQYF
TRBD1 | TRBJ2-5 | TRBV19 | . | TGTGCCAGTAGTACCCTAGGGACAGGGTGGGAGACCCAGTACTTC | CASSTLGTGWETQYF
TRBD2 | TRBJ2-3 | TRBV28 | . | TGTGCCAGCACCCCAGCTAGCGGGCCCACAGATACGCAGTATTTT | CASTPASGPTDTQYF
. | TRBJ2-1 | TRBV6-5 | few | TGTGCCAGCAGTTTTGTGGGGCAGGGGCTTGATAATGAGCAGTTCTTC | CASSFVGQGLDNEQFF
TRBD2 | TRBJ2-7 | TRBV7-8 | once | TGTGCCAGCAGCCCCCGGACTAGCCCCTCCTACGAGCAGTACTTC | CASSPRTSPSYEQYF
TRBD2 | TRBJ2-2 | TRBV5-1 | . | TGCGCCAGCAGACTCCTCGAGGTACTAGCGGGAGCCGGGGAGCTGTTTTTT | CASRLLEVLAGAGELFF
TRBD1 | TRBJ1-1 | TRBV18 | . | TGTGCCAGCTCCCCTGGACAGGGTCCGGCTTTCTTT | CASSPGQGPAFF
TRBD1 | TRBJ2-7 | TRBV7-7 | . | TGTGCCAGCAGCCCTACGGGACAGGGTTCCCTGTACTTC | CASSPTGQGSLYF
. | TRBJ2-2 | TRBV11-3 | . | TGTGCCAGCAGCTTCCCTCGGGGAGGGGGAACCGGGGAGCTGTTTTTT | CASSFPRGGGTGELFF
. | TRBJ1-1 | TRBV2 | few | TGTGCCAGCAGTAAGACTCCTGGTAGGGCTTTCTTT | CASSKTPGRAFF
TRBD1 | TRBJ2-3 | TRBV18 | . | TGTGCCAGCTCACCCGTCCGCGACAGGGGAACAGATACGCAGTATTTT | CASSPVRDRGTDTQYF
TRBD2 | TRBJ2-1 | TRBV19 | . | TGTGCCAGTAAAGTGGGGGGGAGGGAGGGCGAATTGAGATCCTACAATGAGCAGTTCTTC | CASKVGGREGELRSYNEQFF
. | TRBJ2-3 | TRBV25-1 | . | TGTGCCAGCAGTAATCCCGCGCCAGATACGCAGTATTTT | CASSNPAPDTQYF
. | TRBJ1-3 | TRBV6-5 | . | TGTGCCAGTGGGGCCTCTGGAAACACCATATATTTT | CASGASGNTIYF
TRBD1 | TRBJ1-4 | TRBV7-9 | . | TGTTCCAGCAGCCTACCGCCGGGACAGGGTGAAAAACTGTTTTTT | CSSSLPPGQGEKLFF
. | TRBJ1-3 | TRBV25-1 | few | TGTGCCAGCAGTGTACACTCTGGAAACACCATATATTTT | CASSVHSGNTIYF
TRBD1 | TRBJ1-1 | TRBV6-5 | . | TGTGCCAGCAGCTCCCCGCAAGGGGGCTCAGCTTTCTTT | CASSSPQGGSAFF
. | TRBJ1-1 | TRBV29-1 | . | TGCAGCGTTAGTATCCCCGGGAGGAACACTGAAGCTTTCTTT | CSVSIPGRNTEAFF
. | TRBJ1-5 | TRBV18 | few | TGTGCCAGCTCACCGACAGCCGGATCAATTTATCAGCCCCAGCATTTT | CASSPTAGSIYQPQHF
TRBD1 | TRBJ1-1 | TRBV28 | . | TGTGCCAGCAGTTTACCCGGACAGGGTGGGACTGAAGCTTTCTTT | CASSLPGQGGTEAFF
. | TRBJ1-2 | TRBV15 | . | TGTGCCACCAGCACGCAAAACATCAGGCAAAACTATGGCTACACCTTC | CATSTQNIRQNYGYTF
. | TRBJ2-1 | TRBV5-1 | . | TGCGCCAGCAGCTTGGAAGGTCGCGGGGCCAATGAGCAGTTCTTC | CASSLEGRGANEQFF
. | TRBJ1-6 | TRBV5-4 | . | TGTGCCAGCAGCTTGGTTTTGCGGGCTGGGAATTCACCCCTCCACTTT | CASSLVLRAGNSPLHF
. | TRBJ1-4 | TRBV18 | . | TGTGCCAGCTCACCTGACACCGCAACTAATGAAAAACTGTTTTTT | CASSPDTATNEKLFF
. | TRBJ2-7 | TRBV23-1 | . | TGCGCCAGCAGTCTAACAGGTGTTTACGAGCAGTACTTC | CASSLTGVYEQYF
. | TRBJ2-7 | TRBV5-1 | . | TGCGCCAGCAGCCAACGACCTCCACCTTTGGCGGACTCCTACGAGCAGTACTTC | CASSQRPPPLADSYEQYF
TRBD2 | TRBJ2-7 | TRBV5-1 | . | TGCGCCAGCAACAGCGGGAACTCCCTCTCCTACGAGCAGTACTTC | CASNSGNSLSYEQYF